This entry features one TCR beta chain sequence. A single count supports this clone. Its antigen remains undetermined. Per-base quality was not reported, and no clone a single base away is much larger than it. TCRbeta CDR3 regions were amplified from genomic DNA using the immunoSEQ Assay, a bias-controlled multiplex PCR. Regarding the original processing steps: The number of nucleated cells in each sample was estimated from the amplification of reference gene primers within the assay. To quantify the absolute abundance of each unique TCRbeta CDR3 rearrangement, sequence reads were collapsed and filtered. For each sample, productive Simpson clonality was calculated as the square root of Simpson's diversity index over productive rearrangements. The table was pulled from immuneACCESS by TCRdb, which kept in-frame rearrangements only. Such tables lose some clones; where checked, under half of the loss comes from unresolved V genes, and the rest has no known cause. V and J calls and clone size are given by that table; D and trimming were obtained from the DNA. This sample holds over 100,000 clones; approximately 89% were observed only once. Jointly, the top ten make up approximately 4.7% of the sample.

Collaborating institutions collected whole blood in K2EDTA tubes following their own protocols. Collaborator samples were shipped for TCRbeta analysis as frozen whole blood, isolated PBMCs, or DNA extracted from either sample type. V is reduced by 5 bases and J by 7 bases, leaving a spacing of 11 bases between them. CDR1 and CDR2, per the germline V gene, are SGHTA and FQGNSA. The CDR3 runs 12 amino acids, cysteine and phenylalanine included. The only DNA kept is the CDR3, 36 bases in frame from the first base. The sample originates from a study of blood T cell repertoires in COVID-19 (TCRdb year 2020). About the investigation overall: The collaborator samples originated in the United States, Italy and Spain and spanned the acute and convalescent phases of COVID-19. The prospective study material was composed of cDNA or gDNA derived from T cells, B-cell-depleted T cells, or PBMCs. Subjects who had been exposed to COVID-19, were actively infected with it, or had recovered from it provided the deeply sampled blood TCRbeta repertoires that made up the dataset. The repertoires were made available in a free public database intended to serve as a resource for research on the immune response to SARS-CoV-2. The samples were drawn from two sources: the first 160 participants of the ongoing ImmuneRACE study, and fewer than 1,500 subjects contributed by 6 global collaborators. Sample metadata almost always included a de-identified subject ID, COVID-19 status, age in years and sex. Where available, HLA class I and class II types were taken from metadata supplied by the sample provider and were not determined by assay-based typing. General conclusions and limits of the study: How much clinical and demographic metadata was included differed by source and by participant, and the metadata was provided uncurated.

The sequencing sample was made of peripheral blood. The clonotype comes from a man in his forties with acute or convalescent COVID-19. The chain couples TRBV7-2 to TRBJ1-1; the best D guess is TRBD1, with 5 bases matching. The CDR3 loop reads CASSPRDVEAFF. The bases read TGTGCCAGCAGCCCCAGGGATGTTGAAGCTTTCTTT.